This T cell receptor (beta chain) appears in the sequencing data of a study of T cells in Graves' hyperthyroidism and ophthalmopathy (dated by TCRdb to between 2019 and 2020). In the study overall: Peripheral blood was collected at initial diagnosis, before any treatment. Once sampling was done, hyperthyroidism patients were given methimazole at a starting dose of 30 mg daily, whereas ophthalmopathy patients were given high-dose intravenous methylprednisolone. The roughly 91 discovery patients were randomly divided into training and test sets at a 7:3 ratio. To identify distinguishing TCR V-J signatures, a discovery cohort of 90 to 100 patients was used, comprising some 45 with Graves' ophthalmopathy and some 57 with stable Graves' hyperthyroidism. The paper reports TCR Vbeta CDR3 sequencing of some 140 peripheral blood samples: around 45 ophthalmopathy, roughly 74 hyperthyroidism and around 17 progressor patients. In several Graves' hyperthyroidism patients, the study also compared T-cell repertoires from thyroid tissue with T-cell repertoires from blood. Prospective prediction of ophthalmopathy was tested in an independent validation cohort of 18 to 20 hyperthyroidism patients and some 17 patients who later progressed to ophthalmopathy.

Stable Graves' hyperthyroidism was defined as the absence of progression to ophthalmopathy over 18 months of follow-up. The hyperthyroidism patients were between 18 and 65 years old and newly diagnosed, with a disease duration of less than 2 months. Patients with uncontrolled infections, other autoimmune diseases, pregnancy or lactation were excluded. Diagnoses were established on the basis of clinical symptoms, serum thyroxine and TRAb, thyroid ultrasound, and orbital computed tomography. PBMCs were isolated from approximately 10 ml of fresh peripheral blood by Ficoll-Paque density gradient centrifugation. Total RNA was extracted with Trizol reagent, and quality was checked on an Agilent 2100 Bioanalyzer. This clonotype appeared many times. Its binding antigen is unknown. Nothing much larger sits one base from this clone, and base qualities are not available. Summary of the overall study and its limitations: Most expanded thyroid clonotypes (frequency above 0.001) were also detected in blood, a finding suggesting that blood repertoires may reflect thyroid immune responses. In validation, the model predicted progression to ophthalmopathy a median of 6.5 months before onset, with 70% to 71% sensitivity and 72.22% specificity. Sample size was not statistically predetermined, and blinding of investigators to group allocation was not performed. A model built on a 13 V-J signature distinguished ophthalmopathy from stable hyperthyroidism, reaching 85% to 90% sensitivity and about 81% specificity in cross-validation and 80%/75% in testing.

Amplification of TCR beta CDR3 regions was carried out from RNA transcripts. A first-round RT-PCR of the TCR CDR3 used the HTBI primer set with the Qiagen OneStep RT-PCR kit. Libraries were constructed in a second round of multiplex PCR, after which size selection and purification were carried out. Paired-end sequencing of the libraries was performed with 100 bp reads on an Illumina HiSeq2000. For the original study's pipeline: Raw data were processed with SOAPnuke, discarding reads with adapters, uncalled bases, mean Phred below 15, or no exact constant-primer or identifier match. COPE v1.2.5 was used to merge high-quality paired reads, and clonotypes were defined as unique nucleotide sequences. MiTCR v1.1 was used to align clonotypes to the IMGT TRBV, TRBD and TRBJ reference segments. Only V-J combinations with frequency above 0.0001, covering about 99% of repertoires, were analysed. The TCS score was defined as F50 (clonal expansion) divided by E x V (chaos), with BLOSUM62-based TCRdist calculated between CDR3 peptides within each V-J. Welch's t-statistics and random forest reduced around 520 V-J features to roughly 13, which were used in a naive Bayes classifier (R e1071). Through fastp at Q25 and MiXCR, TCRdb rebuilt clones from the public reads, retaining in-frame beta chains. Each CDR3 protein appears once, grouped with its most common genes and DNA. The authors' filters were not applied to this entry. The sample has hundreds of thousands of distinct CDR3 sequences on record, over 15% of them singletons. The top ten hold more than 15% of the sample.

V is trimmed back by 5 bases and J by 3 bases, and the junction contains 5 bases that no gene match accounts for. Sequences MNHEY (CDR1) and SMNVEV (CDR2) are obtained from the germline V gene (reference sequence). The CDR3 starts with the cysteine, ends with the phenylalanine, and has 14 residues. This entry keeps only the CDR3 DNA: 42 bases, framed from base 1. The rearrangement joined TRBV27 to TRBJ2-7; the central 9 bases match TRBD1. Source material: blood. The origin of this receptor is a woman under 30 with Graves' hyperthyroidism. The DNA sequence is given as TGTGCCAGCAGTCGACAGGGGGTGGGCTACGAGCAGTACTTC. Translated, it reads CASSRQGVGYEQYF.